A selection of T cell receptor beta chains follows, all from one sample in a study of regulatory T cells in long-lasting Graves disease. TCRdb itself ran the multiplex PCR reads through MiXCR, one entry per CDR3 protein. Among 400,000 to 500,000 distinct CDR3 sequences, around 15% were seen once, and the ten largest hold roughly 15%. These data were also reused for a study on T cells in Graves' hyperthyroidism and ophthalmopathy.

This specimen consisted of peripheral blood mononuclear cells (PBMCs), obtained at new diagnosis, from a patient treated with antithyroid drugs. These receptors came from a woman aged 45-65 years with Graves disease. CDR3s include the opening cysteine and the closing phenylalanine or tryptophan.

v_gene: TRBV18
len: 16
CDR3aa: CASSPPSQGLNSPLHF

v_gene: TRBV12-3/TRBV12-4
len: 16
CDR3aa: CASSSPGPPLNYGYTF

v_gene: TRBV7-6
len: 15
CDR3aa: CASSLEAGLAGEQYF

v_gene: TRBV9
len: 17
CDR3aa: CASSYSGNTHSYNEQFF

v_gene: TRBV7-9
len: 16
CDR3aa: CASSLAPSGITYEQYF

v_gene: TRBV12-3/TRBV12-4
len: 13
CDR3aa: CASSFVTGYGYTF

v_gene: TRBV30
len: 12
CDR3aa: CAWSREGWEQYF

v_gene: TRBV5-1
len: 17
CDR3aa: CASSFWGAGGPQETQYF

v_gene: TRBV20-1
len: 15
CDR3aa: CSARASGRAFNEQFF

v_gene: TRBV4-2
len: 14
CDR3aa: CASSQDPNKRGYTF

v_gene: TRBV27
len: 16
CDR3aa: CASSFLAGGRTGELFF